These T cell receptor beta chains were read from a single sample in a study of T cells in Graves' hyperthyroidism and ophthalmopathy. Via MiXCR, TCRdb re-called the multiplex PCR reads, giving one row per CDR3 protein. This sample has hundreds of thousands of distinct CDR3 sequences, with 16% found just once. The source material was blood. These receptors were collected from a woman aged 40-49 years with Graves' ophthalmopathy. CDR3s include the opening cysteine and the closing phenylalanine or tryptophan. The D gene is left open where the match is weak.

j_call d_call v_call cdr3_aa
TRBJ2-3 . TRBV4-1 CASSQAVAGSTDTQYF
TRBJ1-1 . TRBV29-1 CSVDRTTAMNTEAFF
TRBJ1-1 . TRBV5-4 CASSLGAGRGNTEAFF
TRBJ1-1 . TRBV30 CAWSVPWNTEAFF
TRBJ2-3 TRBD2 TRBV7-2 CASSLSRAGVNTQYF
TRBJ2-1 TRBD2 TRBV19 CASSIGPGLAGGSKNEQFF
TRBJ2-1 . TRBV5-1 CASSLREGGAGYEQFF
TRBJ1-5 TRBD1 TRBV10-2 CASSGQGEDQPQHF
TRBJ2-1 TRBD2 TRBV3-1 CASSRGTSGYNEQFF
TRBJ1-1 . TRBV19 CASSIGAEEAFF
TRBJ2-2 . TRBV18 CASSEDSTGELFF